This T cell receptor (beta chain) was identified in a study of T cell repertoires in cytomegalovirus infection (dated by TCRdb to between 2018 and 2021). For the wider study: The peptide stimulations were aimed at well-studied HLA-B-restricted epitopes as well as recently identified HLA-C-restricted CMV epitopes, whose presentation resists viral immunomodulation. The HLA type of each donor mattered for the analysis, because public TCR beta signatures pointed to carriage of CMV infection along with the matching HLA type.

Points on this clonotype: Its antigen specificity is not known. The record has no base qualities; no much larger clone is one base away.

The instrument was an Illumina HiSeq 1500. TCRdb passed the public sequencing reads through fastp at Q25 and MiXCR, retaining productive beta sequences. Identical CDR3 protein sequences are pooled into one entry, listed with their most common genes and DNA. Across this sample there are about 470,000 distinct CDR3 sequences, with more than 40% seen only once. The ten biggest clones cover about 41% of the sample. What the study reported, not specific to this receptor: The ex vivo response was dominated by HLA-C-restricted CMV-specific TCR beta clonotypes, which also provided the single most frequent clonotype in two of eight donors. In both this cohort and an independent roughly 330-donor cohort, the cumulative frequency of public TCR beta family members distinguished carriers of CMV infection plus the relevant HLA type.

The intended sense of this specimen's treatment or condition label: in vitro stimulation with specific CMV peptide epitopes to enrich CMV-specific T cells. The sample was cultured PBMCs, taken from culture after CMV antigen stimulation. This receptor was identified in a human donor in good health (CMV status not recorded). Some clones in this sample may be carry-over from other donors' samples.

Here is the DNA: TGTGCCAGCAGCGTAATGGAGGGGAACACTGAAGCTTTCTTT. It encodes CASSVMEGNTEAFF. The sequence joins TRBV9 to TRBJ1-1; the D gene identity is not certain. V was cut back by 1 base and J by 1 base, leaving a gap of 8 bases between them. The CDR3 runs 14 residues from the cysteine to the phenylalanine. Of the read, only the CDR3 DNA is kept; its 42 bases are in frame from base 1. Reading the germline V gene gives CDR1 SGDLS and CDR2 YYNGEE.